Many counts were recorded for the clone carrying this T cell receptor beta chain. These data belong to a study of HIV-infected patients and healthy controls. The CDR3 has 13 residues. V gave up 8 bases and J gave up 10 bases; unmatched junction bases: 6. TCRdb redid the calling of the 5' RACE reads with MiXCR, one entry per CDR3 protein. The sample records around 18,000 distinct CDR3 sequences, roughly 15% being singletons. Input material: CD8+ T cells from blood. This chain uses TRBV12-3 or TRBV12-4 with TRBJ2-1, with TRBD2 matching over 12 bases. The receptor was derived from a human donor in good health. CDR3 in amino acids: CASSTSGRREQFF. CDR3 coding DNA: TGTGCCAGCTCGACTAGCGGGAGACGAGAGCAGTTCTTC.